This TCR beta chain was sequenced in a study of T cell changes during pregnancy in multiple sclerosis. The CDR3 has 15 amino acids. CDR1 and CDR2 from the germline V gene are SGHAT and FQNNGV. Trimming removed 3 bases from V and 0 bases from J; junction bases left unmatched: 5. The repertoire was sequenced with immunoSEQ multiplex PCR; TCRdb's copy has only in-frame clones and lacks some. The sample holds roughly 87,000 clones; approximately 91% are singletons and the top ten take around 3.3%. This receptor was identified in a female donor in good health, serving as a control in a pregnancy study. Some clones in this sample may be carry-over from other donors' samples. The input for sequencing was PBMCs, taken in the first trimester of pregnancy. V is TRBV11-2 and J is TRBJ2-7; 7 bases map to TRBD1. CDR3 residues: CASSFGQESSYEQYF. CDR3 coding DNA: TGTGCCAGCAGCTTCGGACAGGAGAGCTCCTACGAGCAGTACTTC.